The source of this TCR beta chain is a study of graft-versus-host responses after intestinal transplantation. Study overall: Multivisceral, liver-intestinal, or isolated intestinal transplants were performed in recipients. Uniformly, recipients were administered anti-thymocyte globulin induction with subsequent tacrolimus and steroids for about 3 years. Study-level findings and limits: Investigators detected GvH clones in recipient marrow, with some emerging earlier in ileum or blood.

Germline CDR1 is SNHLY and CDR2 is FYNNEI. The CDR3 extends over 15 amino acids. The V gene end was trimmed by 5 bases and the J gene end by 5 bases; junction bases not matched to a gene: 11. Remarks on this clone: The target antigen is unknown.

The data were produced by immunoSEQ multiplex PCR, yet TCRdb's version contains in-frame clones alone and is incomplete. The sample has about 2,500 clones; over 85% are singletons. The material sequenced was PBMCs, taken less than 20 days after intestinal transplant. V usage is TRBV2 and J usage is TRBJ2-7, with 8 bases that match TRBD1. This receptor was taken from a human patient who received an intestinal transplant, so some T cells may come from the graft donor. The CDR3 coding sequence is TGTGCCAGCAGTTCTCACTTGGGACAGGTCCACGAGCAGTACTTC. Translated, it gives CASSSHLGQVHEQYF.